Following are 18 T cell receptor beta chains from one sample sequenced in a study of blood T cell repertoires in COVID-19. Clones were sequenced by immunoSEQ multiplex PCR, and TCRdb holds only the in-frame ones, with some missing. The sample lists about 52,000 clones; over 65% were seen once. Sequenced input: peripheral blood. The receptors shown here come from a man older than 75 with COVID-19, enrolled during active disease.

The chain is built from TRBV11-2 and TRBJ2-1; 7 nucleotides align to TRBD2. The V gene end was trimmed by 6 bases and the J gene end by 5 bases; junction bases not matched to a gene: 7. The CDR3 runs 14 residues. Germline CDR1 and CDR2: SGHAT and FQNNGV. The chain's CDR3 is CASRGAGANNEQFF. The CDR3 bases are TGTGCCAGCAGAGGGGCGGGAGCTAACAATGAGCAGTTCTTC.

This chain joins TRBV28 and TRBJ1-5; 8 positions match TRBD1. V was clipped by 5 bases and J by 0 bases; unmatched bases: 0. The CDR3 totals 14 residues. The V gene's germline CDR1 is MDHEN and CDR2 SYDVKM. The CDR3 here is CASSTGGSNQPQHF. In nucleotides, the CDR3 is TGTGCCAGCAGTACAGGGGGTAGCAATCAGCCCCAGCATTTT.

The chain combines TRBV7-9 with TRBJ2-2, with 8 nucleotides matching TRBD2. The trim removed 5 bases at V and 5 bases at J, leaving 10 bases unmatched. The CDR3 covers 16 residues. Germline CDR1 reads SEHNR; CDR2 reads FQNEAQ (reference sequence). This chain's CDR3 is CASSPRGGQGTGELFF. The DNA for the CDR3 is TGTGCCAGCAGCCCACGCGGGGGGCAGGGGACCGGGGAGCTGTTTTTT.

The chain recombines TRBV7-2 with TRBJ2-2; maybe TRBD2 (6 bases). The V and J ends lost 9 bases and 2 bases respectively, with 13 bases between them. CDR1 and CDR2 from the germline V gene are SGHTA and FQGNSA. The CDR3 length is 14 residues. The CDR3 DNA follows: TGTGCCAGGGGGGACGGGACTAACACCGGGGAGCTGTTTTTT. Translation: CARGDGTNTGELFF.

The rearrangement joins TRBV9 to TRBJ1-3; D gene uncertain. The V gene lost 4 bases and the J gene lost 0 bases, with 11 bases spanning the gap. Looked up from germline, CDR1 is SGDLS and CDR2 is YYNGEE. The CDR3 extends over 15 amino acids. Here the CDR3 DNA reads TGTGCCAGCAGCACGAGGGAGTTCTCTGGAAACACCATATATTTT. Protein product: CASSTREFSGNTIYF.

The J gene is TRBJ1-2, the V gene TRBV7-2; 8 bases match TRBD1. This CDR3 region has 15 residues. Trimming removed 5 bases from V and 0 bases from J; junction bases left unmatched: 5. In germline, CDR1 is SGHTA, CDR2 FQGNSA. CDR3 in amino acids: CASSTRTGSNYGYTF. As DNA, the CDR3 is TGTGCCAGCAGCACTCGGACAGGGTCTAACTATGGCTACACCTTC.

The chain has TRBV10-1 and TRBJ2-7, with D tentatively TRBD1 (5 bases). V lost 4 bases and J lost 3, with 13 bases in between. The CDR3 is 14 residues long. CDR1 and CDR2 (germline): WNHNN, SYGVQD (reference sequence). The CDR3 DNA sequence: TGCGCCAGCAGTGCTGGGGCTTTAGTCTACGAGCAGTACGTC. It translates to CASSAGALVYEQYV.

The chain couples TRBV28 to TRBJ1-2; the match to TRBD1 covers 7 bases. CDR3 size: 16 residues. The V and J ends lost 1 base and 4 bases, in that order; junction bases with no gene match: 9. Per the germline V gene, CDR1 is MDHEN and CDR2 is SYDVKM. CDR3 nucleotides: TGTGCCAGCAGTTTATCCCGACAGGGAGCTATCTATGGCTACACCTTC. It codes for CASSLSRQGAIYGYTF.

A remark on this clone: Other DNA sequences in this sample translate to the same CDR3. The chain uses TRBV18 and TRBJ1-6, with unresolved D. The CDR3 is made up of 13 amino acids. Germline CDR1 and CDR2: KGHSH and LQKENI. V was pared by 3 bases and J by 8 bases, with 8 bases between. CDR3 coding DNA: TGTGCCAGCTCACCTCCCGGGGATTCACCCCTCCACTTT. As protein: CASSPPGDSPLHF.

The chain is built from TRBV7-2 and TRBJ1-2, with D possibly matching TRBD1 (6 bases). V gave up 1 base and J gave up 8 bases, with 17 bases separating them. Germline V gene lookup returns CDR1 SGHTA and CDR2 FQGNSA. This CDR3 has 15 residues. For the CDR3, the DNA is TGTGCCAGCAGCTTAGAGAGTAAGGGGGAATGGGGCTACACCTTC. Its protein is CASSLESKGEWGYTF.

The chain couples TRBV27 to TRBJ2-5, with 12 bases lining up with TRBD1. The CDR3 consists of 17 residues. Germline CDR1 reads MNHEY; CDR2 reads SMNVEV (reference sequence). Trimming at V came to 4 bases and at J to 2 bases, leaving 8 bases not matched to a gene. CDR3 protein: CASSSGQGAGRQETQYF. CDR3 DNA: TGTGCCAGCAGTTCGGGACAGGGGGCTGGTAGGCAAGAGACCCAGTACTTC.

The CDR3 here is CSTRTTGSLNEQFF. CDR3 nucleotide sequence: TGCAGCACCCGCACGACAGGGTCTCTGAATGAGCAGTTCTTC. The chain couples TRBV29-1 to TRBJ2-1, with TRBD1 matching over 7 bases. There are 14 residues in the CDR3. V was clipped by 8 bases and J by 7 bases; unmatched bases: 14. From germline, CDR1 is SQVTM and CDR2 ANQGSEA.

The chain employs TRBV5-1 and TRBJ2-5; no firm D call. V dropped 0 bases and J dropped 0 bases, with 6 bases sitting between them. CDR1 is SGHRS, CDR2 YFSETQ, per germline. This CDR3 contains 14 residues. CDR3 residues: CASSLGNYQETQYF. The CDR3 DNA is TGCGCCAGCAGCTTGGGAAACTACCAAGAGACCCAGTACTTC.

This chain links TRBV9 with TRBJ1-2, with D possibly being TRBD1 (6 bases). The CDR3 covers 16 residues. The germline gives CDR1 SGDLS, CDR2 YYNGEE. Trimming pared 3 bases from V and 4 bases from J, leaving 19 bases between. This CDR3 is CASSARGFGQSYGYTF. CDR3 bases: TGTGCCAGCAGCGCCCGAGGATTCGGACAGAGCTATGGCTACACCTTC.

The gene calls are TRBV11-2 and TRBJ1-6; possible D gene TRBD1, 6 bases. From germline, CDR1 is SGHAT and CDR2 FQNNGV. The CDR3 extends over 14 amino acids. The V gene lost 0 bases and the J gene lost 16 bases, with 16 bases spanning the gap. The CDR3 DNA reads TGTGCCAGCAGCTTAGACTCAACAGGGCAATCTCTCCACTTT. This codes for CASSLDSTGQSLHF. The full variable domain, rest sourced from reference TRBV11-2 and TRBJ1-6, is EAGVAQSPRYKIIEKRQSVAFWCNPISGHATLYWYQQILGQGPKLLIQFQNNGVVDDSQLPKDRFSAERLKGVDSTLKIQPAKLEDSAVYLCASSLDSTGQSLHFGNGTRLTVT.

This sequence joins TRBV7-8 and TRBJ1-6, with D perhaps TRBD1 (6 bases). Per the germline V gene, CDR1 is SGHVS and CDR2 is FQNEAQ. Trimming stripped 5 bases from V and 8 bases from J, with 19 bases between. The CDR3 totals 16 residues. CDR3 in amino acids: CASSPSRGALDSPLHF. The CDR3 DNA reads TGTGCCAGCAGCCCATCCCGGGGGGCTCTGGATTCACCCCTCCACTTT.

This clone was seen just once. The chain employs TRBV10-3 and TRBJ2-2, with D possibly matching TRBD2 (7 bases). The germline gives CDR1 ENHRY, CDR2 SYGVKD. The V gene lost 7 bases and the J gene lost 7 bases, with 13 bases spanning the gap. This CDR3 contains 13 residues. This CDR3 reads CAITGLGGGELFF. The CDR3 bases are TGTGCCATCACCGGACTAGGGGGCGGGGAGCTGTTTTTT.

V gene TRBV30 combines with J gene TRBJ1-2, with TRBD1 as a possible D gene (5 bases). From germline, CDR1 is GTSNPN and CDR2 SVGIG (reference sequence). The CDR3 sequence is 15 residues long. The ends were cut back, 3 bases at V and 8 bases at J, with 22 bases in the middle. The CDR3 coding sequence is TGTGCCTGGAGGAGGAAACAGGAGAAATGGTCGGGCTACACCTTC. It translates to CAWRRKQEKWSGYTF.